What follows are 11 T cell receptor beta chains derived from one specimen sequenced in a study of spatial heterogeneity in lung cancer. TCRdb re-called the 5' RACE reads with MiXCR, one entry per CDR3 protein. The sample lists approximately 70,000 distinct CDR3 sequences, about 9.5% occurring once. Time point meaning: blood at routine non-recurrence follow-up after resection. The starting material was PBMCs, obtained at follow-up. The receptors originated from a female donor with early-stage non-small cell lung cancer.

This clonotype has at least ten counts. DNA of the CDR3: TGCAGTGCTTTCGACAGGGAAAATTCACCCCTCCACTTT. Protein sequence: CSAFDRENSPLHF. V usage is TRBV20-1 and J usage is TRBJ1-6, with 7 bases that match TRBD1. Trimming took 5 bases from V and 7 from J; bases not matched to a gene: 5. The CDR3 sequence is 13 residues long. CDR1 is DFQATT and CDR2 is SNEGSKA in the germline V gene (reference sequence).

CDR3 DNA: TGCAGTGCTCAGGAGGTAGGGTACGAGCAGTACTTC. Residues: CSAQEVGYEQYF. This sequence joins TRBV20-1 and TRBJ2-7; weak D call: TRBD2 (5 bases). Trimming cost V 5 bases and J 4 bases, with 12 bases left between them. CDR3 size: 12 residues. CDR1 DFQATT and CDR2 SNEGSKA come from the germline V gene (reference sequence).

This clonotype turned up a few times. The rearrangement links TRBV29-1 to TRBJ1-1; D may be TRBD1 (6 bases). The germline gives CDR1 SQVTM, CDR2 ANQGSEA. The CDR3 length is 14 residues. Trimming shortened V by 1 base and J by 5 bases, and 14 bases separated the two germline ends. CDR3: CSVEVAGDYTEAFF. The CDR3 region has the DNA TGCAGCGTTGAAGTCGCAGGGGATTATACTGAAGCTTTCTTT.

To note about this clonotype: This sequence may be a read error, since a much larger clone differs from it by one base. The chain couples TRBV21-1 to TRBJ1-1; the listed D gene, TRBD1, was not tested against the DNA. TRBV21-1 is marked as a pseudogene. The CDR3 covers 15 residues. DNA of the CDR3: TGTGCCAGCAGCGTTCCCCGTCAGGGGAACACTGTAGCTTTCTTT. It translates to CASSVPRQGNTVAFF.

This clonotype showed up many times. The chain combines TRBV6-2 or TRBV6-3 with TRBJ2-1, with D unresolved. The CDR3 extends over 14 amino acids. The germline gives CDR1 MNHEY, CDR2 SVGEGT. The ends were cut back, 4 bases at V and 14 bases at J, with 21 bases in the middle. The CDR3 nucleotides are TGTGCCAGCAGTTCATCCCCGGGTGTCTCGATGGAGTTCTTC. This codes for CASSSSPGVSMEFF.

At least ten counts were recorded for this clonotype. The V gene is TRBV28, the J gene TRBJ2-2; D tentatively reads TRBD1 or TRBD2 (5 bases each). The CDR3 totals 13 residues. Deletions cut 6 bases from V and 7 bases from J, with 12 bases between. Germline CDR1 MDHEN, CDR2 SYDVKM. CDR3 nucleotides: TGTGCCAGCAGAGCCGGGACGAGCGGGGAGCTGTTTTTT. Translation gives CASRAGTSGELFF.

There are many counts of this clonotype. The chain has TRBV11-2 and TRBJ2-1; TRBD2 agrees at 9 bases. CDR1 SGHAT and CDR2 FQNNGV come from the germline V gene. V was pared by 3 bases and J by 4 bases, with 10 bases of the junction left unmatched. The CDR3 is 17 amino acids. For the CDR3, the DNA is TGTGCCAGCAGCTTCCTTAGCGGGAGTCAGGGTTACAATGAGCAGTTCTTC. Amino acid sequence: CASSFLSGSQGYNEQFF.

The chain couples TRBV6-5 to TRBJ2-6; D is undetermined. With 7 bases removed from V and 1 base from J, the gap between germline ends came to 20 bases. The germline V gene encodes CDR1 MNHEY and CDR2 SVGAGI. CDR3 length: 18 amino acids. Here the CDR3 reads CASKALAMTVSGANVLTF. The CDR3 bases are TGTGCCAGCAAGGCGCTGGCGATGACGGTTTCTGGGGCCAACGTCCTGACTTTC.

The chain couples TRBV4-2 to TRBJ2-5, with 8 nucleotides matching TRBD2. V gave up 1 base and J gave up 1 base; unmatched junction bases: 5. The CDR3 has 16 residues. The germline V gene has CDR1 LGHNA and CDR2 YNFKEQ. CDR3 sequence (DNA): TGTGCCAGCAGCCAAGGTCAGCGGGGGAGCCAAGAGACCCAGTACTTC. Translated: CASSQGQRGSQETQYF.

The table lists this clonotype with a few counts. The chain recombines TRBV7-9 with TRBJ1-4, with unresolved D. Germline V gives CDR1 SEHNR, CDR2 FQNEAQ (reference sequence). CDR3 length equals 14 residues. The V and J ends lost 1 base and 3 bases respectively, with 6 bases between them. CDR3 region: CASSLGTANEKLFF. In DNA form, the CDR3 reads TGTGCCAGCAGCTTAGGGACCGCTAATGAAAAACTGTTTTTT.

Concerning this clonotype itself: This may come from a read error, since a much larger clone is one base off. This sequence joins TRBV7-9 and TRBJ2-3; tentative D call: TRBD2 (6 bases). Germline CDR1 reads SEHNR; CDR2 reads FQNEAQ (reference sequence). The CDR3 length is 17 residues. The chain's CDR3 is CASSSPPGDLNTNTQYF. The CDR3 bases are TGTGCCAGCAGCTCGCCCCCGGGGGACTTAAACACAAATACGCAGTATTTT. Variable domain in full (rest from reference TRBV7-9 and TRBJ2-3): DTGVSQNPRHKITKRGQNVTFRCDPISEHNRLYWYRQTLGQGPEFLTYFQNEAQLEKSRLLSDRFSAERPKGSFSTLEIQRTEQGDSAMYLCASSSPPGDLNTNTQYFGPGTRLTVL.